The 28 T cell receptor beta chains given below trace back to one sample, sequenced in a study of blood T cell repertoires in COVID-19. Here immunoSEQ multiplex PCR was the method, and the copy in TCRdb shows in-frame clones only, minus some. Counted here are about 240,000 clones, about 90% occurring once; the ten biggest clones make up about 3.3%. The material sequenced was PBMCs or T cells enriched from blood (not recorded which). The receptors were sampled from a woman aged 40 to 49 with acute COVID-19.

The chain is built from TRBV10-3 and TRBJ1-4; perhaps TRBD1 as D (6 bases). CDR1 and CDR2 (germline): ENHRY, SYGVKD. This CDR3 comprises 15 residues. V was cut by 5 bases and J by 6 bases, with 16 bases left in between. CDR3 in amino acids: CAISSTGRGDEKLFF. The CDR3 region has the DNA TGTGCCATCAGTTCCACAGGGAGGGGGGATGAAAAACTGTTTTTT.

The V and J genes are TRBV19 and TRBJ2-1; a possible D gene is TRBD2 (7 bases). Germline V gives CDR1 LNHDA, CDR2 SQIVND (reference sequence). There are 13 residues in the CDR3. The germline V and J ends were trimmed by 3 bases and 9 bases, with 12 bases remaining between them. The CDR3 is CASSMSGGLEQFF. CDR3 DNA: TGTGCCAGTAGTATGTCGGGGGGCCTTGAGCAGTTCTTC.

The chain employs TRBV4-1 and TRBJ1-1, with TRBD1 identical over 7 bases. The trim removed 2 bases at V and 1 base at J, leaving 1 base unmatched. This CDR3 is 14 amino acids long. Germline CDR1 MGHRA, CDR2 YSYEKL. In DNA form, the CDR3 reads TGCGCCAGCAGCCAACGGACAGGGAACACTGAAGCTTTCTTT. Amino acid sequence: CASSQRTGNTEAFF.

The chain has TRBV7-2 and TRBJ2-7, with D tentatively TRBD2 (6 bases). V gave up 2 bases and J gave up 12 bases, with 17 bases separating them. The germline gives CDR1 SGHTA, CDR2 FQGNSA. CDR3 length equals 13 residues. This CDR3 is CASSLTTPGAGYF. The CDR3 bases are TGTGCCAGCAGCTTAACAACCCCGGGAGCAGGGTACTTC. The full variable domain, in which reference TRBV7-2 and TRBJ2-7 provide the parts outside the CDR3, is GAGVSQSPSNKVTEKGKDVELRCDPISGHTALYWYRQSLGQGLEFLIYFQGNSAPDKSGLPSDRFSAERTGGSVSTLTIQRTQQEDSAVYLCASSLTTPGAGYFGPGTRLTVT.

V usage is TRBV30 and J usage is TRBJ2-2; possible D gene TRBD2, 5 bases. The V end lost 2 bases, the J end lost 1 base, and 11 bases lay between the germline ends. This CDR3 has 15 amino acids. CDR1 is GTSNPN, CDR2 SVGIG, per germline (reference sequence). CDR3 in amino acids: CAWSIGIGNTGELFF. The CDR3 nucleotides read TGTGCCTGGAGTATCGGGATTGGGAACACCGGGGAGCTGTTTTTT.

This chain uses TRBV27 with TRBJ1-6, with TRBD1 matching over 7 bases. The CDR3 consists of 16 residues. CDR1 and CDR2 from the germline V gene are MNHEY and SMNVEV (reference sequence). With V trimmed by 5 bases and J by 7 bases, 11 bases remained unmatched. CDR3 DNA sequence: TGTGCCAGCAGTCACTTATTCAGGGGGGCCAATTCACCCCTCCACTTT. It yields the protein CASSHLFRGANSPLHF.

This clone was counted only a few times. The CDR3: CASSDVQGLGNTEAFF. The DNA for the CDR3 is TGTGCCAGCAGTGACGTTCAGGGTCTAGGGAACACTGAAGCTTTCTTT. The chain couples TRBV2 to TRBJ1-1, with D possibly being TRBD1 (5 bases). CDR1 is SNHLY and CDR2 is FYNNEI in the germline V gene. V lost 3 bases, J lost 1 base, and 15 bases lay in between. This CDR3 has 16 residues.

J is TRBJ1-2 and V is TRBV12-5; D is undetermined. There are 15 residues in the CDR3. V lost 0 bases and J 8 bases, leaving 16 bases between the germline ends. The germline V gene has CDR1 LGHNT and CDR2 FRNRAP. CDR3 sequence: CASGLVLGQANGYTF. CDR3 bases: TGTGCTAGTGGTTTGGTATTGGGCCAGGCAAACGGCTACACCTTC.

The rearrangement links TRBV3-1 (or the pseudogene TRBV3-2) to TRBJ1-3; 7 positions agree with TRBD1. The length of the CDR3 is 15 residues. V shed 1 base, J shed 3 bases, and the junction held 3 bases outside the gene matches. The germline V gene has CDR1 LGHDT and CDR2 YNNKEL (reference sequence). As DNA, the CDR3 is TGTGCCAGCAGCCAAGCGGCAGGGGGTGGAAACACCATATATTTT. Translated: CASSQAAGGGNTIYF.

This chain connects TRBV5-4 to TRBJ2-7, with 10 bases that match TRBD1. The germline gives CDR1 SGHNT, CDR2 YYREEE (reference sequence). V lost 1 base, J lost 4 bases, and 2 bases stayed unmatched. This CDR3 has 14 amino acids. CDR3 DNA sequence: TGTGCCAGCAGCTTGAAGGACAGGGGGTACGAGCAGTACTTC. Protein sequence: CASSLKDRGYEQYF.

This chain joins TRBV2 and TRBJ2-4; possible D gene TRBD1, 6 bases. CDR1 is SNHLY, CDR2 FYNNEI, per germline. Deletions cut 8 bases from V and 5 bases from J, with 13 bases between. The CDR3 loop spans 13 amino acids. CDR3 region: CASQRQVENIQYF. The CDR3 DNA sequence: TGTGCCAGCCAAAGACAGGTGGAAAACATTCAGTACTTC.

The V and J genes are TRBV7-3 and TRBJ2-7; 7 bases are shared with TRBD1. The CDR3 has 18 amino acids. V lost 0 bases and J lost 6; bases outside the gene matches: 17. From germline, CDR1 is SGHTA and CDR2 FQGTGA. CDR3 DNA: TGTGCCAGCAGCTTAACGCCCTCTTCGACAGGGTGGCCATCCGAGCAGTACTTC. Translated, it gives CASSLTPSSTGWPSEQYF.

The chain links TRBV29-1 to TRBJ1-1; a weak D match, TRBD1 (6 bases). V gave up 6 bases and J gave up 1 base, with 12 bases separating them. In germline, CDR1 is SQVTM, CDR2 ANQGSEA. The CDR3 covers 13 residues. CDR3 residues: CSVPRGGNTEAFF. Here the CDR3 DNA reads TGCAGCGTCCCCAGGGGTGGGAACACTGAAGCTTTCTTT.

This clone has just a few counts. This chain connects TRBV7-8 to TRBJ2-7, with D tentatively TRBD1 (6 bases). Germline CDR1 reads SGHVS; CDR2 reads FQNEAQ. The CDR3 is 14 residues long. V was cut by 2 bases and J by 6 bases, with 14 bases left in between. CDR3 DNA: TGTGCCAGCAGCTTAATTGGCAGGGGTTCCGAGCAGTACTTC. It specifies CASSLIGRGSEQYF.

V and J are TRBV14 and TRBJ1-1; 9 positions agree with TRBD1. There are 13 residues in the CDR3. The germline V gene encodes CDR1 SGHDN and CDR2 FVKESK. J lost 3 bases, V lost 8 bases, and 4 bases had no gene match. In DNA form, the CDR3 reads TGTGCCAGCCGCGACAGGGGGGACACTGAAGCTTTCTTT. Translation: CASRDRGDTEAFF. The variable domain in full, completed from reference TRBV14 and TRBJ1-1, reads EAGVTQFPSHSVIEKGQTVTLRCDPISGHDNLYWYRRVMGKEIKFLLHFVKESKQDESGMPNNRFLAERTGGTYSTLKVQPAELEDSGVYFCASRDRGDTEAFFGQGTRLTVV.

The CDR3 region is CASSSNKQGSYEQYF. CDR3 sequence (DNA): TGTGCCAGTAGTAGTAACAAACAGGGGAGCTACGAGCAGTACTTC. The V gene is TRBV19, the J gene TRBJ2-7, with 7 bases lining up with TRBD1. Germline CDR1 reads LNHDA; CDR2 reads SQIVND (reference sequence). With V trimmed by 4 bases and J by 3 bases, 9 bases remained unmatched. The CDR3 contains 15 residues.

The CDR3 DNA is TGCGCCAGCAGCCCGAGGGCCGATGATGACACTGAAGCTTTCTTT. Translation gives CASSPRADDDTEAFF. The V gene is TRBV5-1, the J gene TRBJ1-1; D gene ambiguous. CDR1 is SGHRS, CDR2 YFSETQ, per germline. The V gene lost 4 bases and the J gene lost 3 bases, with 16 bases spanning the gap. This CDR3 region has 15 residues.

CDR3 DNA: TGCGCCAGCCAGGCGGGGCGCACAGATACGCAGTATTTT. Translation: CASQAGRTDTQYF. The chain is built from TRBV5-1 and TRBJ2-3; D is possibly TRBD2 (6 bases). The CDR3 has 13 amino acids. The ends were cut back, 7 bases at V and 1 base at J, with 10 bases in the middle. CDR1 and CDR2 (germline): SGHRS, YFSETQ. The complete variable domain, with remaining parts taken from reference TRBV5-1 and TRBJ2-3, reads KAGVTQTPRYLIKTRGQQVTLSCSPISGHRSVSWYQQTPGQGLQFLFEYFSETQRNKGNFPGRFSGRQFSNSRSEMNVSTLELGDSALYLCASQAGRTDTQYFGPGTRLTVL.

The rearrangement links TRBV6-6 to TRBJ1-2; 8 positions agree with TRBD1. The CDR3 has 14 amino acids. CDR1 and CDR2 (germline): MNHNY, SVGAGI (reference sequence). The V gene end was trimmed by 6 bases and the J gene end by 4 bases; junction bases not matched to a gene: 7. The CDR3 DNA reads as TGTGCCAGCAGACAAAATACAGGGGGCTATGGCTACACCTTC. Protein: CASRQNTGGYGYTF.

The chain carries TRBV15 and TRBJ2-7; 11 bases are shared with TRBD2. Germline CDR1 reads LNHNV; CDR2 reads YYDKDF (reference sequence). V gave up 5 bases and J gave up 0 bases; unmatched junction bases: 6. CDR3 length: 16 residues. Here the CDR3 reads CATSGPGLAASYEQYF. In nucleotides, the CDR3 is TGTGCCACCAGCGGGCCGGGACTAGCGGCCTCCTACGAGCAGTACTTC.

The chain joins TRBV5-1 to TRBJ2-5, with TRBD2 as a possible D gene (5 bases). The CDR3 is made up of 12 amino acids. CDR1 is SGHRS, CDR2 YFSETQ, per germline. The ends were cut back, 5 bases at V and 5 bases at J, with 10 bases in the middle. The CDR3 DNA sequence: TGCGCCAGCAGACGGCGGGTTGAGACCCAGTACTTC. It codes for CASRRRVETQYF.

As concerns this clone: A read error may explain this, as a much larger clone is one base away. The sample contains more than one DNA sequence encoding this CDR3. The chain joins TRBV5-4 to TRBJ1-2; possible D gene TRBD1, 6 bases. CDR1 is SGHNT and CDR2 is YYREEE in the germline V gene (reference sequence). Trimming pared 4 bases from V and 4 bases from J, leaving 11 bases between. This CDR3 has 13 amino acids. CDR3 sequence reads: CASSLTGSYGYTF. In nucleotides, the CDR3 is TGTGCCAGCAGCCTAACAGGGTCCTATGGCTACACCTTC.

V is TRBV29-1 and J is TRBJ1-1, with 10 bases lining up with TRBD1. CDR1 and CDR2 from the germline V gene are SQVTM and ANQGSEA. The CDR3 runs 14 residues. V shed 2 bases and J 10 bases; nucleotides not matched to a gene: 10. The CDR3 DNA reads TGCAGCGTTGAAATGCCGACAGGGGGCAACGCAGCTTTCTTT. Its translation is CSVEMPTGGNAAFF.

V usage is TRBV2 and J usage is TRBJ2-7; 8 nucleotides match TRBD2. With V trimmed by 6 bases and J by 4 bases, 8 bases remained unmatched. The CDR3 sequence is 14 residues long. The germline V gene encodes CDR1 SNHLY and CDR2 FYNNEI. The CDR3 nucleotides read TGTGCCAGCAGGGACGGCGGGAGGCAATACGAGCAGTACTTC. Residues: CASRDGGRQYEQYF.

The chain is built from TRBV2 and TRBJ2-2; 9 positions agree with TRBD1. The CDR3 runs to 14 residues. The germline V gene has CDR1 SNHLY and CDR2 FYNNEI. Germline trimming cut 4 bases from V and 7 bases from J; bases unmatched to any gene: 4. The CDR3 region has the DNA TGTGCCAGCAGTGTACAGGGGGCGGACGGGGAGCTGTTTTTT. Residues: CASSVQGADGELFF. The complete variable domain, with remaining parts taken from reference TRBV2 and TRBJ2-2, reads EPEVTQTPSHQVTQMGQEVILRCVPISNHLYFYWYRQILGQKVEFLVSFYNNEISEKSEIFDDQFSVERPDGSNFTLKIRSTKLEDSAMYFCASSVQGADGELFFGEGSRLTVL.

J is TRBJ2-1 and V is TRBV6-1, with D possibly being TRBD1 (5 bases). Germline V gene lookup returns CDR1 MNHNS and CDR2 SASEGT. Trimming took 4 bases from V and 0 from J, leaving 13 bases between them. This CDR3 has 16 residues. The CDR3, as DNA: TGTGCCAGCAGTGGGACGACAGAGAGCTCCTACAATGAGCAGTTCTTC. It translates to CASSGTTESSYNEQFF.

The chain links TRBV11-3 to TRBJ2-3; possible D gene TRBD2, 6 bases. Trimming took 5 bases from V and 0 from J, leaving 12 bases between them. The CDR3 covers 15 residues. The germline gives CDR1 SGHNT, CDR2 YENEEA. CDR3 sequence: CASSLRRGSTDTQYF. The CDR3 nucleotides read TGTGCCAGCAGCCTAAGGAGGGGCAGCACAGATACGCAGTATTTT.

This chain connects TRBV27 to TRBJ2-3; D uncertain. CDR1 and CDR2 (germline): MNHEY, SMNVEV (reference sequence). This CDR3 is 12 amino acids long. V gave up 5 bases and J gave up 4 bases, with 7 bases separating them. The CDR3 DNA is TGTGCCAGCAGTCACAGCTCAGATACGCAGTATTTT. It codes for CASSHSSDTQYF.